This T cell receptor (beta chain) was obtained from a study of radiotherapy plus CTLA-4 blockade in lung cancer. General study results and limits: The best prediction of response reportedly came from early blood T cell clone dynamics, with interferon-beta.

With 7 bases clipped from V and 4 bases from J, the junction kept 3 bases outside the gene matches. Looked up from germline, CDR1 is MNHEY and CDR2 is SVGAGI. The CDR3 loop spans 12 amino acids. Regarding this clone: What it binds is unknown.

The protocol was immunoSEQ multiplex PCR, while the TCRdb copy is restricted to in-frame clones and leaves out a portion. The table lists 80,000 to 95,000 clones, around 80% of them singletons. The receptor was derived from a human donor with non-small cell lung cancer that progressed on radiotherapy plus ipilimumab. V usage is TRBV6-5 and J usage is TRBJ1-2; 7 positions match TRBD1. The starting material was peripheral blood, obtained from a patient treated with radiotherapy plus ipilimumab. The DNA of the CDR3 is TGTGCCAGCAAGGACAGGACCTATGGCTACACCTTC. This codes for CASKDRTYGYTF.